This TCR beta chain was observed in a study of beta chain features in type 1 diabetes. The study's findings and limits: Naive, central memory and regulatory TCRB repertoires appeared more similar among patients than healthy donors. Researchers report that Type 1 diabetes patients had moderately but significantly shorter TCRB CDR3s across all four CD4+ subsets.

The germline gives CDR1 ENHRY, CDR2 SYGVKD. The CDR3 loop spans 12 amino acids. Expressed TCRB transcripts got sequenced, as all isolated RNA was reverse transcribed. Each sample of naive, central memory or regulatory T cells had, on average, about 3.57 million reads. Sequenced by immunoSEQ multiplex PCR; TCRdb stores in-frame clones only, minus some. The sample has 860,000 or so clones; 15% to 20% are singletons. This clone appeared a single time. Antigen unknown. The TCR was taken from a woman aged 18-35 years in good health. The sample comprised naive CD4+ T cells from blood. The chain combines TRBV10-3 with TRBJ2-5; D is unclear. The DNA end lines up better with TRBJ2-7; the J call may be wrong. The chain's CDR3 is CAIRQNGYEQYF. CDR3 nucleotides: TGTGCCATCAGACAAAACGGCTACGAGCAGTACTTC.